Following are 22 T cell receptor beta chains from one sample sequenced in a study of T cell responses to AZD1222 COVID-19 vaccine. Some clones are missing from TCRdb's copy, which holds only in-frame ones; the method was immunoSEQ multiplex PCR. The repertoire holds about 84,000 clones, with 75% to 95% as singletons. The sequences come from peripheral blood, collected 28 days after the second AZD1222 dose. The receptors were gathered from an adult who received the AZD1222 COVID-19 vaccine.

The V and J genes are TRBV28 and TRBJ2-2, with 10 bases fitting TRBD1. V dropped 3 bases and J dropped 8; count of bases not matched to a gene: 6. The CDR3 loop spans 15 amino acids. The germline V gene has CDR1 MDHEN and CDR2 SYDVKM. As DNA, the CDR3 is TGTGCCAGCAGTTTTCGACAGGGGGCTTCAGGGGAGCTGTTTTTT. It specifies CASSFRQGASGELFF.

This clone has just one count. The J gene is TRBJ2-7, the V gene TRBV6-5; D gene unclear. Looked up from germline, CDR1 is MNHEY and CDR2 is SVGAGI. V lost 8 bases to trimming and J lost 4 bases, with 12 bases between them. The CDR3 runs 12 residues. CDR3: CASGASRYEQYF. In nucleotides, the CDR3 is TGTGCCAGCGGAGCTAGTCGGTACGAGCAGTACTTC.

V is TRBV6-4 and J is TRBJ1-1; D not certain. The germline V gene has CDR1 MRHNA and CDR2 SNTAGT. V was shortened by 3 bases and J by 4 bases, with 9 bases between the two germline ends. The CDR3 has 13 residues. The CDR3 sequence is CASSEGSGTEAFF. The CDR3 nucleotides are TGTGCCAGCAGTGAGGGCAGCGGCACTGAAGCTTTCTTT.

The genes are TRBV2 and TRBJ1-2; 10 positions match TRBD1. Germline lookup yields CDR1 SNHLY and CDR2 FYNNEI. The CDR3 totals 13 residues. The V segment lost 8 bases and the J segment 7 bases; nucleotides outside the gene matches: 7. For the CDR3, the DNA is TGTGCCAGCCGGGACAGGGGAATAAGTGGCTACACCTTC. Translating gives CASRDRGISGYTF.

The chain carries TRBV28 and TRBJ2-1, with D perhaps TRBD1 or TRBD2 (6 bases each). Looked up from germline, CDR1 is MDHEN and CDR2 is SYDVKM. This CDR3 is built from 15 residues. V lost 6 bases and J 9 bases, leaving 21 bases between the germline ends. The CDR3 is CASRPGGLGGGEQFF. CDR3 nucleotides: TGTGCCAGCAGACCCGGTGGCCTAGGAGGGGGTGAGCAGTTCTTC.

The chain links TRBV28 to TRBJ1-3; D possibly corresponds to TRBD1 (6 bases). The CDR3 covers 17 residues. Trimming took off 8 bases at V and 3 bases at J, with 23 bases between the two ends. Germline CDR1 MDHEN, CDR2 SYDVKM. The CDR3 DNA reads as TGTGCCAGCCTTAGAGGGGGGTCATGGCGGAGTGGAAACACCATATATTTT. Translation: CASLRGGSWRSGNTIYF.

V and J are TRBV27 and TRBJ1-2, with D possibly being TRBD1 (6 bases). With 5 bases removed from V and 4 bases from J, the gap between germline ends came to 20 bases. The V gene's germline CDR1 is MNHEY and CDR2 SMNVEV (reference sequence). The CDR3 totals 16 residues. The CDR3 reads CASSPGGGEWGYGYTF. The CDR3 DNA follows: TGTGCCAGCAGTCCCGGAGGGGGAGAGTGGGGCTATGGCTACACCTTC.

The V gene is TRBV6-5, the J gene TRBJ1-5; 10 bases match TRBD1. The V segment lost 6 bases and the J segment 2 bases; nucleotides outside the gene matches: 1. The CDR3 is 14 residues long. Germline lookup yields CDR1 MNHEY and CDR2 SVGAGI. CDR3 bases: TGTGCCAGCAGAGGGACAGGGGGCAATCAGCCCCAGCATTTT. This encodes CASRGTGGNQPQHF.

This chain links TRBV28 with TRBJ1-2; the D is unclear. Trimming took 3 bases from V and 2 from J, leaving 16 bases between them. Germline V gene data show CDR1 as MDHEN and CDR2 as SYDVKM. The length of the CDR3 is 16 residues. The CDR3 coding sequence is TGTGCCAGCAGTTTTGGCCAAACTCCGTTCAACTATGGCTACACCTTC. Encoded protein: CASSFGQTPFNYGYTF.

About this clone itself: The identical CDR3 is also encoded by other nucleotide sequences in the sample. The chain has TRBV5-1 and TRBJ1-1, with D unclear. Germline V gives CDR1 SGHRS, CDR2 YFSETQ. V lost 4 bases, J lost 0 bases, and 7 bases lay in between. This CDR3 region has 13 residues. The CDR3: CASSPLLNTEAFF. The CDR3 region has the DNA TGCGCCAGCAGCCCATTATTGAACACTGAAGCTTTCTTT. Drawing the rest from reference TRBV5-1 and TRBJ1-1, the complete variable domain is KAGVTQTPRYLIKTRGQQVTLSCSPISGHRSVSWYQQTPGQGLQFLFEYFSETQRNKGNFPGRFSGRQFSNSRSEMNVSTLELGDSALYLCASSPLLNTEAFFGQGTRLTVV.

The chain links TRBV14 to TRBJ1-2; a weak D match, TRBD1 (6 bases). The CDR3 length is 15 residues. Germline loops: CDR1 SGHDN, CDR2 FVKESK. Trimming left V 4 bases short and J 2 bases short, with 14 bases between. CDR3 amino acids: CASSRLGQLNYGYTF. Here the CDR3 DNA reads TGTGCCAGCAGCCGATTAGGACAGCTGAACTATGGCTACACCTTC.

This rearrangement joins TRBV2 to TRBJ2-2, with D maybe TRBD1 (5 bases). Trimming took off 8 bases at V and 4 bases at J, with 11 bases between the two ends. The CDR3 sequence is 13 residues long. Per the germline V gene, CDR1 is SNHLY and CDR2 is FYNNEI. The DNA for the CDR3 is TGTGCCAGCGGGGCGGCGAGCACCGGGGAGCTGTTTTTT. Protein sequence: CASGAASTGELFF.

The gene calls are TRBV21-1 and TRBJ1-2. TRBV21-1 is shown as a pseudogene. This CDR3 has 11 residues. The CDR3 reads CARKYSDGYTF. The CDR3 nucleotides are TGTGCCAGGAAATACTCAGATGGCTACACCTTC.

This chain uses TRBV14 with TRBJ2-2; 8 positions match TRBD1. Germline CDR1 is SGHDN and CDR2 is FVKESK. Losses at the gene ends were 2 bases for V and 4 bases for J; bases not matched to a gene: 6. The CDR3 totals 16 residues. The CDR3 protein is CASSQPDRGRTGELFF. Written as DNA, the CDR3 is TGTGCCAGCAGCCAACCCGACAGGGGTCGCACCGGGGAGCTGTTTTTT.

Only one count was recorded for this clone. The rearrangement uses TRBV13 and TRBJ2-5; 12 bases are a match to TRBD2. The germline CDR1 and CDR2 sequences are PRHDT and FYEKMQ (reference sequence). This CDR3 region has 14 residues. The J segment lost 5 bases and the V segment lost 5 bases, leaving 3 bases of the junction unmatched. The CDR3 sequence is CASSLAGGRETQYF. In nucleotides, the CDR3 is TGTGCCAGCAGCCTAGCGGGAGGGAGGGAGACCCAGTACTTC.

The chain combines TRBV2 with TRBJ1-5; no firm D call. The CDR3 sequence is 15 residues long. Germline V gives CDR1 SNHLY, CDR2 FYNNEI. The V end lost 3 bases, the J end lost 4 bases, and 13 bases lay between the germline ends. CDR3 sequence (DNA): TGTGCCAGCAGTGAGTCTGGGGTTGGGAATCAGCCCCAGCATTTT. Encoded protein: CASSESGVGNQPQHF. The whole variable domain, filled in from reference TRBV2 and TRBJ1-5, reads EPEVTQTPSHQVTQMGQEVILRCVPISNHLYFYWYRQILGQKVEFLVSFYNNEISEKSEIFDDQFSVERPDGSNFTLKIRSTKLEDSAMYFCASSESGVGNQPQHFGDGTRLSIL.

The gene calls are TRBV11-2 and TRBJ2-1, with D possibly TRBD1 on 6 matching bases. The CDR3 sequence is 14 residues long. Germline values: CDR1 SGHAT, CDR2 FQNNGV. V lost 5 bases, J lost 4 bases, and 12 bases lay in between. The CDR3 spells CASSPGARYNEQFF. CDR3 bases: TGTGCCAGCAGCCCAGGGGCCCGGTACAATGAGCAGTTCTTC. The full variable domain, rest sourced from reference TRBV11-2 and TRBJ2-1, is EAGVAQSPRYKIIEKRQSVAFWCNPISGHATLYWYQQILGQGPKLLIQFQNNGVVDDSQLPKDRFSAERLKGVDSTLKIQPAKLEDSAVYLCASSPGARYNEQFFGPGTRLTVL.

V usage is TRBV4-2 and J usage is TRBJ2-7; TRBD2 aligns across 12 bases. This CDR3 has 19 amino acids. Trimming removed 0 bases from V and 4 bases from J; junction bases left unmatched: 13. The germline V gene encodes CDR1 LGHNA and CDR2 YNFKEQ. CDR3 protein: CASSQDPRLAGDFGYEQYF. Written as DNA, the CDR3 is TGTGCCAGCAGCCAAGATCCGAGACTAGCGGGAGATTTTGGATACGAGCAGTACTTC.

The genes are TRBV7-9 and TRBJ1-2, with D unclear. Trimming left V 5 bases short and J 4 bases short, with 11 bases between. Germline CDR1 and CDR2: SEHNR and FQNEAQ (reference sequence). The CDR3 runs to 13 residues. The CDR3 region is CASSPVAFYGYTF. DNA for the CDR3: TGTGCCAGCAGCCCCGTGGCCTTCTATGGCTACACCTTC.

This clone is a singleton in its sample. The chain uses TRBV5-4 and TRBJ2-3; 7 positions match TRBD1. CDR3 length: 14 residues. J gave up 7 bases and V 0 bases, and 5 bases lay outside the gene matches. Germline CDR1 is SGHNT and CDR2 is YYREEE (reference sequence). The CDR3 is CASSLDRGMNTQYF. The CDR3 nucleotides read TGTGCCAGCAGCTTGGACAGGGGCATGAATACGCAGTATTTT.

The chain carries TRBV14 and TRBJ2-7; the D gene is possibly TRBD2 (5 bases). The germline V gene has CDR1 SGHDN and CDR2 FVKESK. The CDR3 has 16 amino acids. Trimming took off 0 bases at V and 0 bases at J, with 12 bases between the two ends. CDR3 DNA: TGTGCCAGCAGCCAAGATTTGTTAGCGAACTCCTACGAGCAGTACTTC. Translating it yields CASSQDLLANSYEQYF.

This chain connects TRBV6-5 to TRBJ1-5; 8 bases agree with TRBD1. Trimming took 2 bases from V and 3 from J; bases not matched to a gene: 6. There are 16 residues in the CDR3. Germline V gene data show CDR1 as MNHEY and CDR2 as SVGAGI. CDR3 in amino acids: CASSYKGTGFNQPQHF. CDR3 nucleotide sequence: TGTGCCAGCAGTTACAAGGGGACAGGTTTCAATCAGCCCCAGCATTTT.